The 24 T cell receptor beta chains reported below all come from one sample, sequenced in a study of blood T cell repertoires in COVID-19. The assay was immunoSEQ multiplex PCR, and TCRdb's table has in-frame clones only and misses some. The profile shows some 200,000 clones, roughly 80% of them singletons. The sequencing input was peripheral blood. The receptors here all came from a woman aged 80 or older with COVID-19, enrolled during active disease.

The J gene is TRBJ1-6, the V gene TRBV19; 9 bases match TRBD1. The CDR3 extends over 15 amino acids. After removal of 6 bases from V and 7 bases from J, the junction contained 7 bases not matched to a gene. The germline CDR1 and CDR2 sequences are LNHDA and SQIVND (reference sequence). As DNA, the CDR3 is TGTGCCAGTAGCCCCGGGACAGGGCGGAATTCACCCCTCCACTTT. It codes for CASSPGTGRNSPLHF.

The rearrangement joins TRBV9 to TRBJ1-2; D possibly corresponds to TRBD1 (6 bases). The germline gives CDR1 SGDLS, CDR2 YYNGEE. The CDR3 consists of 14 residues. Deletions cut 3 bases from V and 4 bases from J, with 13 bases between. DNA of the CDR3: TGTGCCAGCAGCGCTCGGACAGCCCCCTATGGCTACACCTTC. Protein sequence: CASSARTAPYGYTF.

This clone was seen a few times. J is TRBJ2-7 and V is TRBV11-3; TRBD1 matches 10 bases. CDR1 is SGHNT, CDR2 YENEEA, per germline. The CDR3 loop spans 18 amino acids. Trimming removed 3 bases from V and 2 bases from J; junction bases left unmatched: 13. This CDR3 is CASSLPRPGQGIPYEQYF. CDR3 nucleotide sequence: TGTGCCAGCAGCTTGCCCCGTCCGGGACAGGGGATCCCCTACGAGCAGTACTTC.

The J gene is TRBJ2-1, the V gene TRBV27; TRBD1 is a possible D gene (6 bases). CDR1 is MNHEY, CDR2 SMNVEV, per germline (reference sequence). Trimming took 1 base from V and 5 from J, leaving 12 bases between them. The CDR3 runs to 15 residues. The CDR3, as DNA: TGTGCCAGCAGTTTATACTTGGCAGGGGACAATGAGCAGTTCTTC. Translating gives CASSLYLAGDNEQFF.

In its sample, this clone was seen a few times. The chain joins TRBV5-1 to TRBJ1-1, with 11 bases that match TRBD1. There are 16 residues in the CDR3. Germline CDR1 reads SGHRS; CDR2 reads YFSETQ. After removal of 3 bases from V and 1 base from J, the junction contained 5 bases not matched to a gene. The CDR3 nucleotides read TGCGCCAGCAGCTCCGGGACAGGGGGTTGGAACACTGAAGCTTTCTTT. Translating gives CASSSGTGGWNTEAFF.

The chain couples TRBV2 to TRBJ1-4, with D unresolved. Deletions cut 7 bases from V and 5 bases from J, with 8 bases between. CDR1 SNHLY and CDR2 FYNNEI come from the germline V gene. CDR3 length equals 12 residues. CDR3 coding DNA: TGTGCCAGCAACGAGGAGAATGAAAAACTGTTTTTT. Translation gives CASNEENEKLFF.

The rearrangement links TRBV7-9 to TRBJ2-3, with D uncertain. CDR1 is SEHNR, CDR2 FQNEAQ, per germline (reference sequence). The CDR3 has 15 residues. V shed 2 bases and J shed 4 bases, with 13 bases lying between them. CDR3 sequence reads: CASSLRVSVADTQYF. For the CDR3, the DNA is TGTGCCAGCAGCTTACGAGTGAGTGTAGCAGATACGCAGTATTTT. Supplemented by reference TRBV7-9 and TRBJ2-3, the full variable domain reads DTGVSQNPRHKITKRGQNVTFRCDPISEHNRLYWYRQTLGQGPEFLTYFQNEAQLEKSRLLSDRFSAERPKGSFSTLEIQRTEQGDSAMYLCASSLRVSVADTQYFGPGTRLTVL.

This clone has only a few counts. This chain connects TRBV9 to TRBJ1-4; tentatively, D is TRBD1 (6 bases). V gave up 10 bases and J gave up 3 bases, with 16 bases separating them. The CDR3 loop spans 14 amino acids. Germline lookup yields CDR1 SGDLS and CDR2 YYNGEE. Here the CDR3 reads CAPRGGSSNEKLFF. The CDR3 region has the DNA TGTGCCCCAAGGGGGGGTAGCTCTAATGAAAAACTGTTTTTT.

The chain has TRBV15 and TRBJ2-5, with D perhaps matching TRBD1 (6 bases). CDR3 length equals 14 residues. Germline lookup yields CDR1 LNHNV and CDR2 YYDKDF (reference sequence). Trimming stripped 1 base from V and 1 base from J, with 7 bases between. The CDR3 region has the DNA TGTGCCACCAGCAGAGGGGACACCCAAGAGACCCAGTACTTC. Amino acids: CATSRGDTQETQYF. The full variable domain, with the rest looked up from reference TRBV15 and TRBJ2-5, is DAMVIQNPRYQVTQFGKPVTLSCSQTLNHNVMYWYQQKSSQAPKLLFHYYDKDFNNEADTPDNFQSRRPNTSFCFLDIRSPGLGDTAMYLCATSRGDTQETQYFGPGTRLLVL.

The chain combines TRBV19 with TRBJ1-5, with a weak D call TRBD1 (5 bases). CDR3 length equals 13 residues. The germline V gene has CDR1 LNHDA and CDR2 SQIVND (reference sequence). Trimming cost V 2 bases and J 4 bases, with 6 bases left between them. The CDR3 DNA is TGTGCCAGTAGTATAAACAGGAATCAGCCCCAGCATTTT. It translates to CASSINRNQPQHF. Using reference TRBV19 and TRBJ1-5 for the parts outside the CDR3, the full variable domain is DGGITQSPKYLFRKEGQNVTLSCEQNLNHDAMYWYRQDPGQGLRLIYYSQIVNDFQKGDIAEGYSVSREKKESFPLTVTSAQKNPTAFYLCASSINRNQPQHFGDGTRLSIL.

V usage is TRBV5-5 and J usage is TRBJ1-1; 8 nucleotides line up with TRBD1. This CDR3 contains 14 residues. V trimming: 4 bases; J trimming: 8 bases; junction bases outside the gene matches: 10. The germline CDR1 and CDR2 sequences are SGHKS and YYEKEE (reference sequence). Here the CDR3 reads CASSPGQVWPEAFF. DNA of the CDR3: TGTGCCAGCAGCCCGGGACAGGTTTGGCCCGAAGCTTTCTTT.

The CDR3 sequence: CASRAGAGSTEAFF. The CDR3 DNA is TGTGCCAGCAGGGCAGGGGCAGGGTCGACTGAAGCTTTCTTT. The rearrangement links TRBV3-1 (or the pseudogene TRBV3-2) to TRBJ1-1; TRBD1 might be the D (6 bases). Trimming removed 6 bases at V and 5 bases at J, with 16 bases between. CDR3 size: 14 residues. Germline loops: CDR1 LGHDT, CDR2 YNNKEL (reference sequence).

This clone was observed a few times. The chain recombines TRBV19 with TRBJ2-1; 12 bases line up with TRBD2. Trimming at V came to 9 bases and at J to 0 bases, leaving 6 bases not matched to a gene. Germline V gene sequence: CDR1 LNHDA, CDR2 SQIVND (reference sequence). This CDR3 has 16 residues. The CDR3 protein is CASRTSGTNSYNEQFF. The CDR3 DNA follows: TGTGCCAGCCGGACTAGCGGGACGAACTCCTACAATGAGCAGTTCTTC.

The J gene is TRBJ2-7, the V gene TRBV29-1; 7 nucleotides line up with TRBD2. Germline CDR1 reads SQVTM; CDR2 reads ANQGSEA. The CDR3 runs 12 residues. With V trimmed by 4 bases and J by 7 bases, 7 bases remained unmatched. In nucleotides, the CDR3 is TGCAGCGTTGCCGGCTTGGGGGGGGAGCAGTACTTC. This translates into CSVAGLGGEQYF.

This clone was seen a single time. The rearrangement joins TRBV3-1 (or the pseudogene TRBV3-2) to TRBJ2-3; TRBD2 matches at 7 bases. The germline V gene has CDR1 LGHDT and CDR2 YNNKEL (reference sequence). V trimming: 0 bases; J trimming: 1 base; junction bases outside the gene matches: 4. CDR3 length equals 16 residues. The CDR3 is CASSQEWLAGTDTQYF. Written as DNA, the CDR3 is TGTGCCAGCAGCCAAGAGTGGCTAGCGGGCACAGATACGCAGTATTTT.

The CDR3 sequence: CAWRGQAASPLHF. CDR3 DNA: TGTGCCTGGAGAGGACAGGCTGCTTCACCCCTCCACTTT. The chain couples TRBV30 to TRBJ1-6, with TRBD1 matching 7 bases. The CDR3 loop spans 13 amino acids. Germline CDR1 GTSNPN, CDR2 SVGIG (reference sequence). V shed 3 bases, J shed 9 bases, and the junction held 5 bases outside the gene matches.

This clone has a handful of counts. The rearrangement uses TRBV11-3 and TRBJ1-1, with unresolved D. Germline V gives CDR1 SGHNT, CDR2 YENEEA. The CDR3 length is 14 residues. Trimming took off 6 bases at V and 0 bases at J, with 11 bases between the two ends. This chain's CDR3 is CASSFSQLNTEAFF. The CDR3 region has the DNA TGTGCCAGCAGTTTTAGCCAATTGAACACTGAAGCTTTCTTT.

The CDR3 protein is CASSRDMNYEQYF. CDR3 DNA: TGTGCCAGCAGCCGGGACATGAACTACGAGCAGTACTTC. The chain couples TRBV6-5 to TRBJ2-7, with D possibly TRBD1 on 6 matching bases. This CDR3 spans 13 amino acids. The V end was cut by 6 bases, the J end by 3 bases, with 12 bases between. Germline CDR1 is MNHEY and CDR2 is SVGAGI.

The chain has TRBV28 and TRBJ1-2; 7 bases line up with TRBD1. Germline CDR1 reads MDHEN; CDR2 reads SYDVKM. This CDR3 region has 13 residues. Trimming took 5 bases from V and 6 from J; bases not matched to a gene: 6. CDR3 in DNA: TGTGCCAGCAGTACTACAGGGGTAAATGGCTACACCTTC. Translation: CASSTTGVNGYTF.

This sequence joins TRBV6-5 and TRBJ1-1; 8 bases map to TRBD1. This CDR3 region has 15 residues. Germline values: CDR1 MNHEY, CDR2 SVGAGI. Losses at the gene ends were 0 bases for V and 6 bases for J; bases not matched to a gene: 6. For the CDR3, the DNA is TGTGCCAGCAGTTACTCGCCAGGGGGCGGGTCTGAAGCTTTCTTT. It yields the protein CASSYSPGGGSEAFF.

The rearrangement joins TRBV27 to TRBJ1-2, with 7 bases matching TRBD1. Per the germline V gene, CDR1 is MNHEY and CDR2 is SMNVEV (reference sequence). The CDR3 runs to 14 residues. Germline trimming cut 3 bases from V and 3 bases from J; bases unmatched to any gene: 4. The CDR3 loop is CASSLNRGHYGYTF. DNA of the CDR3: TGTGCCAGCAGTTTGAACAGGGGCCACTATGGCTACACCTTC.

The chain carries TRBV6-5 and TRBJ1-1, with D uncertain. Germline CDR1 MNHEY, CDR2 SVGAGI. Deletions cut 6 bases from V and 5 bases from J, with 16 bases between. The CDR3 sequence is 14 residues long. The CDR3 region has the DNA TGTGCCAGCAGGGATCCTCCCCGCGGGACTGAAGCTTTCTTT. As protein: CASRDPPRGTEAFF.

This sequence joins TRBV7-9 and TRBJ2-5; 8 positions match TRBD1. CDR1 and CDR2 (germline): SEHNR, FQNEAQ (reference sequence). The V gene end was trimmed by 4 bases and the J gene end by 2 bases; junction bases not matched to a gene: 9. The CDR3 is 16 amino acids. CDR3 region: CASSSSRQGRQETQYF. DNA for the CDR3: TGTGCCAGCAGCTCCTCGAGACAGGGGAGACAAGAGACCCAGTACTTC.

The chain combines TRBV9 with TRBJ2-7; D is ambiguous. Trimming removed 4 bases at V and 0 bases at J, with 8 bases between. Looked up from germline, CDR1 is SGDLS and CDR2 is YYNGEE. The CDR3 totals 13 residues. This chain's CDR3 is CASSLSPSYEQYF. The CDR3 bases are TGTGCCAGCAGCCTATCCCCCTCCTACGAGCAGTACTTC.